A single sample gave rise to the 24 T cell receptor beta chains below, sequenced in a study of T-cell memory formation after mild COVID-19. From the 5' RACE reads, TCRdb called clonotypes with MiXCR, one entry per CDR3 protein. This table has about 130,000 distinct CDR3 sequences, approximately 25% appearing once. The sample comprised PBMCs or a T cell subset sorted from them (not recorded which). These receptors were collected from an adult woman who had mild COVID-19 (a few samples of this study predate the infection). Cell type and time point are not known.

There are a few counts of this clonotype. The V gene is TRBV7-9, the J gene TRBJ2-7; 11 bases map to TRBD2. Germline-derived CDR1 and CDR2 are SEHNR and FQNEAQ (reference sequence). This CDR3 is built from 15 residues. With V trimmed by 4 bases and J by 2 bases, 4 bases remained unmatched. CDR3 sequence (DNA): TGTGCCAGCAGCTCCTTAGCGGGGGGGCCCTACGAGCAGTACTTC. As protein: CASSSLAGGPYEQYF.

The rearrangement uses TRBV10-2 and TRBJ2-3; possible D gene TRBD1, 5 bases. Looked up from germline, CDR1 is WSHSY and CDR2 is SAAADI. V lost 2 bases, J lost 7 bases, and 7 bases lay in between. The CDR3 extends over 12 amino acids. The CDR3 bases are TGCGCCAGCAGTGAGGACAGCTATACGCAGTATTTT. This codes for CASSEDSYTQYF.

Ten or more counts support this clonotype. J is TRBJ2-1 and V is TRBV7-2; D assignment may be TRBD1 or TRBD2 (5 bases each). The CDR3 spans 15 residues. Germline V CDR1 and CDR2: SGHTA, FQGNSA. V was pared by 5 bases and J by 5 bases, with 16 bases between. CDR3 nucleotides: TGTGCCAGCAGCCCCCAGCTCCGAGGGGACAATGAGCAGTTCTTC. Protein sequence: CASSPQLRGDNEQFF.

The chain couples TRBV2 to TRBJ2-1, with TRBD2 matching 14 bases. CDR1 is SNHLY and CDR2 is FYNNEI in the germline V gene. CDR3 length: 16 residues. V was clipped by 6 bases and J by 3 bases; unmatched bases: 4. CDR3 sequence reads: CASSEGLAGDYNEQFF. For the CDR3, the DNA is TGTGCCAGCAGCGAGGGACTAGCGGGAGACTACAATGAGCAGTTCTTC.

This clonotype came up a few times. V and J are TRBV3-1 and TRBJ2-3; D is undetermined. Trimming shortened V by 3 bases and J by 6 bases, and 4 bases separated the two germline ends. The length of the CDR3 is 11 residues. Germline V gene data show CDR1 as LGHDT and CDR2 as YNNKEL (reference sequence). CDR3 loop: CASSHRDTQYF. CDR3 bases: TGTGCCAGCAGCCACCGGGATACGCAGTATTTT.

The chain recombines TRBV27 with TRBJ1-1; 7 bases are a match to TRBD1. The CDR3 is 11 residues long. Germline V CDR1 and CDR2: MNHEY, SMNVEV (reference sequence). V was pared by 8 bases and J by 5 bases, with 2 bases of the junction left unmatched. The CDR3 sequence: CASVRGTEAFF. As DNA, the CDR3 is TGTGCCAGCGTCAGGGGGACTGAAGCTTTCTTT.

This clonotype was counted only a few times. The chain is built from TRBV18 and TRBJ2-1; tentative D call: TRBD1 (6 bases). Trimming took 2 bases from V and 0 from J, leaving 14 bases between them. This CDR3 comprises 17 residues. Germline V gives CDR1 KGHSH, CDR2 LQKENI. In DNA form, the CDR3 reads TGTGCCAGCTCACCAGACTCCACAGGGTTCTCCTACAATGAGCAGTTCTTC. This gives the protein CASSPDSTGFSYNEQFF. Using reference TRBV18 and TRBJ2-1 for the parts outside the CDR3, the full variable domain is NAGVMQNPRHLVRRRGQEARLRCSPMKGHSHVYWYRQLPEEGLKFMVYLQKENIIDESGMPKERFSAEFPKEGPSILRIQQVVRGDSAAYFCASSPDSTGFSYNEQFFGPGTRLTVL.

This clonotype turned up a few times. V gene TRBV4-2 combines with J gene TRBJ2-7; 12 bases are shared with TRBD2. The V and J ends lost 0 bases and 0 bases, in that order; junction bases with no gene match: 12. The germline V gene has CDR1 LGHNA and CDR2 YNFKEQ. The CDR3 spans 20 residues. The CDR3 sequence is CASSQDLLAGGQIGSYEQYF. The DNA for the CDR3 is TGTGCCAGCAGCCAAGACTTACTAGCGGGAGGCCAAATTGGCTCCTACGAGCAGTACTTC.

There are a few counts of this clonotype. This sequence joins TRBV7-8 and TRBJ2-1, with D unclear. This CDR3 comprises 14 residues. Per the germline V gene, CDR1 is SGHVS and CDR2 is FQNEAQ. The V gene lost 1 base and the J gene lost 6 bases, with 10 bases spanning the gap. The CDR3: CASSLVAGSNEQFF. The CDR3, as DNA: TGTGCCAGCAGCTTAGTCGCCGGCAGCAATGAGCAGTTCTTC.

This clonotype has a handful of counts. The V gene is TRBV24-1, the J gene TRBJ1-2, with TRBD1 matching over 8 bases. Germline trimming cut 5 bases from V and 4 bases from J; bases unmatched to any gene: 5. Germline loops: CDR1 KGHDR, CDR2 SFDVKD. This CDR3 has 14 amino acids. The CDR3 nucleotides are TGTGCCACCAGTGGGACAGGGTCGCCCTATGGCTACACCTTC. Encoded protein: CATSGTGSPYGYTF.

The chain carries TRBV5-6 and TRBJ1-5; tentative D call: TRBD1 (6 bases). The V end lost 0 bases, the J end lost 11 bases, and 12 bases lay between the germline ends. Germline values: CDR1 SGHDT, CDR2 YYEEEE. The CDR3 has 13 amino acids. For the CDR3, the DNA is TGTGCCAGCAGCTTGGGTGGGGGCCGAGCCCAGCATTTT. Residues: CASSLGGGRAQHF.

This clonotype was counted only a few times. The chain joins TRBV7-9 to TRBJ2-1; weak D call: TRBD1 (6 bases). CDR3 length equals 15 residues. V was cut by 5 bases and J by 6 bases, with 17 bases left in between. Germline CDR1 reads SEHNR; CDR2 reads FQNEAQ (reference sequence). The DNA of the CDR3 is TGTGCCAGCAGCCCCCGACAGGCGGTCGGCAATGAGCAGTTCTTC. It translates to CASSPRQAVGNEQFF.

This chain connects TRBV7-8 to TRBJ2-1, with D tentatively TRBD1 or TRBD2 (5 bases each). The V end lost 5 bases, the J end lost 12 bases, and 26 bases lay between the germline ends. The CDR3 has 16 residues. Germline assignment: CDR1 SGHVS and CDR2 FQNEAQ. Written as DNA, the CDR3 is TGTGCCAGCAGCCACCCTCGGGGCCTACACCAAGGCGGGCAGTTCTTC. Amino acid sequence: CASSHPRGLHQGGQFF. The full variable domain, completed using reference TRBV7-8 and TRBJ2-1, is GAGVSQSPRYKVAKRGQDVALRCDPISGHVSLFWYQQALGQGPEFLTYFQNEAQLDKSGLPSDRFFAERPEGSVSTLKIQRTQQEDSAVYLCASSHPRGLHQGGQFFGPGTRLTVL.

The chain is built from TRBV7-6 and TRBJ1-2; 7 bases agree with TRBD1. In germline, CDR1 is SGHVS, CDR2 FNYEAQ. The CDR3 extends over 17 amino acids. V shed 2 bases, J shed 3 bases, and the junction held 12 bases outside the gene matches. CDR3 in amino acids: CASSLSGGTANYYGYTF. For the CDR3, the DNA is TGTGCCAGCAGCTTATCGGGCGGGACAGCAAATTACTATGGCTACACCTTC.

The CDR3 sequence is CAWTEDRGEGYTF. CDR3 bases: TGTGCCTGGACCGAGGACAGGGGTGAAGGCTACACCTTC. The chain has TRBV30 and TRBJ1-2; 9 positions agree with TRBD1. The germline V gene has CDR1 GTSNPN and CDR2 SVGIG (reference sequence). This CDR3 is 13 amino acids long. With 4 bases clipped from V and 8 bases from J, the junction kept 8 bases outside the gene matches.

CDR3 loop: CASSEDGTGKVTEAFF. The CDR3 nucleotides read TGTGCCAGCAGTGAGGACGGGACAGGGAAGGTGACTGAAGCTTTCTTT. The chain combines TRBV2 with TRBJ1-1; 9 bases align to TRBD1. In germline, CDR1 is SNHLY, CDR2 FYNNEI. The CDR3 runs 16 residues. The V segment lost 3 bases and the J segment 5 bases; nucleotides outside the gene matches: 10.

The V and J genes are TRBV29-1 and TRBJ2-1; TRBD2 matches 7 bases. The ends lost 5 bases at V and 4 bases at J; junction bases unmatched: 8. Germline loops: CDR1 SQVTM, CDR2 ANQGSEA. This CDR3 has 14 amino acids. Written as DNA, the CDR3 is TGCAGCGTTCCGGTAAGCGGGGCTTACAATGAGCAGTTCTTC. Residues: CSVPVSGAYNEQFF.

V is TRBV29-1 and J is TRBJ2-1, with TRBD2 matching over 9 bases. This CDR3 has 16 amino acids. Germline loops: CDR1 SQVTM, CDR2 ANQGSEA. Trimming cost V 4 bases and J 4 bases; bases outside gene matches: 11. CDR3 region: CSVAHQTSGIYNEQFF. CDR3 DNA: TGCAGCGTTGCCCACCAGACTAGCGGAATATACAATGAGCAGTTCTTC.

CDR3 bases: TGCGCCAGCAGCCCCACAATAGCTAATCAGCCCCAGCATTTT. The encoded protein is CASSPTIANQPQHF. The V gene is TRBV4-3, the J gene TRBJ1-5; D unclear. Trimming pared 4 bases from V and 4 bases from J, leaving 11 bases between. CDR1 LGHNA and CDR2 YSLEER come from the germline V gene. The length of the CDR3 is 14 residues.

This rearrangement joins TRBV7-8 to TRBJ2-7; no firm D call. The CDR3 sequence is 13 residues long. CDR1 is SGHVS, CDR2 FQNEAQ, per germline. V lost 3 bases, J lost 2 bases, and 8 bases lay in between. CDR3 sequence (DNA): TGTGCCAGCAGCTTGGAACTCCCCTACGAGCAGTACTTC. Translation gives CASSLELPYEQYF.

This rearrangement joins TRBV9 to TRBJ1-2, with 8 bases identical to TRBD1. Germline CDR1 is SGDLS and CDR2 is YYNGEE. This CDR3 contains 13 residues. Germline trimming cut 5 bases from V and 8 bases from J; bases unmatched to any gene: 8. In DNA, the CDR3 is TGTGCCAGCAGTCAACAGGGGGAGCGGGGCTACACCTTC. Protein product: CASSQQGERGYTF.

This clonotype was seen only a few times. V gene TRBV19 combines with J gene TRBJ2-7; 8 positions match TRBD2. With V trimmed by 3 bases and J by 5 bases, 3 bases remained unmatched. The germline V gene encodes CDR1 LNHDA and CDR2 SQIVND (reference sequence). The CDR3 sequence is 13 residues long. The CDR3 region is CASSMTSVDEQYF. The DNA for the CDR3 is TGTGCCAGTAGTATGACTAGCGTGGACGAGCAGTACTTC. Looking up the rest from reference TRBV19 and TRBJ2-7 gives the full variable domain: DGGITQSPKYLFRKEGQNVTLSCEQNLNHDAMYWYRQDPGQGLRLIYYSQIVNDFQKGDIAEGYSVSREKKESFPLTVTSAQKNPTAFYLCASSMTSVDEQYFGPGTRLTVT.

In nucleotides, the CDR3 is TGTGCCAGCAGCTTAGCGACCCCTAGCTCCTACAATGAGCAGTTCTTC. This sequence encodes CASSLATPSSYNEQFF. The chain joins TRBV7-6 to TRBJ2-1; D is uncertain. Trimming cost V 0 bases and J 0 bases, with 9 bases left between them. CDR1 and CDR2 from the germline V gene are SGHVS and FNYEAQ. CDR3 length: 16 amino acids.

This clonotype has more than one count but fewer than ten. The V call is TRBV5-1, the J call TRBJ1-1; TRBD1 is a possible D gene (6 bases). V gave up 3 bases and J gave up 0 bases, with 18 bases separating them. The germline V gene encodes CDR1 SGHRS and CDR2 YFSETQ. The length of the CDR3 is 17 residues. The CDR3 DNA is TGCGCCAGCAGCTACCGATTAGGGGGGGAAATGAACACTGAAGCTTTCTTT. This codes for CASSYRLGGEMNTEAFF.